These 22 T cell receptor beta chains originate from one sample sequenced in a study of T-cell reconstitution after alpha-beta-depleted transplantation in children. TCRbeta library construction was performed incorporating unique molecular identifiers. TCRdb re-called the PCR reads through MiXCR, storing one row per CDR3 protein. Among over 150,000 distinct CDR3 sequences listed, approximately 14% were seen once. Sequences were derived from PBMCs from the stem cell graft donor, sampled from the stem cell graft. These receptors all come from a human donor who donated a stem cell graft to a child with acute lymphoblastic leukemia.

In regard to this clonotype: Since a much larger clone is just one base distant, this may be a read error. This sequence joins TRBV18 and TRBJ1-1, with a tentative D call TRBD1 (6 bases). Germline V gene lookup returns CDR1 KGHSH and CDR2 LQKENI. The CDR3 is made up of 13 amino acids. Written as DNA, the CDR3 is TGTGACAGCTCACAGGGTACGAACACTGAAGCTTTCTTT. Translating gives CDSSQGTNTEAFF.

This clonotype was found many times. The rearrangement joins TRBV5-6 to TRBJ2-6; D is uncertain. Between the trimmed V and J ends, which lost 0 bases and 0 bases, there was a span of 7 bases. Germline lookup yields CDR1 SGHDT and CDR2 YYEEEE. The length of the CDR3 is 16 residues. CDR3 loop: CASSLGHRSGANVLTF. CDR3 coding DNA: TGTGCCAGCAGCTTGGGACACCGCTCTGGGGCCAACGTCCTGACTTTC.

This clonotype was seen repeatedly, ten times or more. This rearrangement joins TRBV11-2 to TRBJ2-5; D could derive from TRBD1 or TRBD2 (5 bases each). This CDR3 comprises 19 residues. Germline V gene data show CDR1 as SGHAT and CDR2 as FQNNGV. Trimming removed 1 base from V and 3 bases from J, with 24 bases in between. In DNA, the CDR3 is TGTGCCAGCAGCTTAGGAATTCGACGGGACCGTATTCAAGAAGAGACCCAGTACTTC. It codes for CASSLGIRRDRIQEETQYF.

This clonotype was recorded many times. The chain recombines TRBV5-1 with TRBJ2-7; D gene uncertain. Germline CDR1 and CDR2: SGHRS and YFSETQ. This CDR3 has 15 residues. Deletions cut 1 base from V and 2 bases from J, with 13 bases between. This CDR3 reads CASSLMTDNPYEQYF. The CDR3 DNA follows: TGCGCCAGCAGCTTGATGACCGACAATCCCTACGAGCAGTACTTC.

This clonotype was detected ten times or more. The V gene is TRBV5-1, the J gene TRBJ2-3, with D possibly being TRBD1 (6 bases). V was shortened by 2 bases and J by 4 bases, with 8 bases between the two germline ends. Germline lookup yields CDR1 SGHRS and CDR2 YFSETQ. This CDR3 spans 13 amino acids. DNA for the CDR3: TGCGCCAGCAGCTTACAGGGTCCAGATACGCAGTATTTT. Protein: CASSLQGPDTQYF.

This clonotype was seen many times. The V gene is TRBV29-1, the J gene TRBJ2-5; D is uncertain. There are 12 residues in the CDR3. V lost 4 bases to trimming and J lost 3 bases, with 9 bases between them. The V gene's germline CDR1 is SQVTM and CDR2 ANQGSEA. CDR3 loop: CSVAHEKETQYF. The CDR3 DNA sequence: TGCAGCGTTGCTCATGAAAAAGAGACCCAGTACTTC.

This clonotype showed up just a few times. The gene calls are TRBV27 and TRBJ2-2; 11 bases fit TRBD2. The germline V gene encodes CDR1 MNHEY and CDR2 SMNVEV (reference sequence). With V trimmed by 5 bases and J by 3 bases, 8 bases remained unmatched. The CDR3 totals 17 residues. The CDR3: CASSGETSGIDTGELFF. DNA for the CDR3: TGTGCCAGCAGTGGGGAGACTAGCGGGATTGACACCGGGGAGCTGTTTTTT.

This clonotype has more than one count but fewer than ten. This chain uses TRBV12-3 or TRBV12-4 with TRBJ1-5; maybe TRBD1 (5 bases). Trimming cost V 3 bases and J 4 bases, with 13 bases left between them. This CDR3 contains 15 residues. CDR3 sequence reads: CASSFGDSRNQPQHF. CDR3 bases: TGTGCCAGCAGTTTTGGAGACAGCAGGAATCAGCCCCAGCATTTT.

Notes on this clonotype: A much bigger clone sits one base away, suggesting this may be a read error. J is TRBJ2-3 and V is TRBV20-1; 13 nucleotides align to TRBD2. Per the germline V gene, CDR1 is DFQATT and CDR2 is SNEGSKA (reference sequence). CDR3 length: 18 amino acids. The J segment lost 7 bases and the V segment lost 1 base, leaving 14 bases of the junction unmatched. CDR3 in amino acids: CSARGELGLAGVINTQYF. In nucleotides, the CDR3 is TGCAGTGCTAGAGGCGAACTCGGACTAGCGGGAGTTATAAATACGCAGTATTTT.

This clonotype was recorded many times. The chain couples TRBV5-1 to TRBJ2-5; D gene unclear. The V end was cut by 1 base, the J end by 2 bases, with 3 bases between. Germline V gene sequence: CDR1 SGHRS, CDR2 YFSETQ. This CDR3 contains 12 residues. The CDR3 loop reads CASSLKQETQYF. For the CDR3, the DNA is TGCGCCAGCAGCTTGAAGCAAGAGACCCAGTACTTC.

This clonotype was detected many times. The chain carries TRBV7-6 and TRBJ2-3; 12 bases are shared with TRBD1. J lost 2 bases, V lost 6 bases, and 15 bases had no gene match. There are 19 residues in the CDR3. Germline lookup yields CDR1 SGHVS and CDR2 FNYEAQ. The CDR3 loop is CASSSPGTGGVGVTDTQYF. CDR3 nucleotides: TGTGCCAGCAGTTCCCCCGGGACAGGGGGCGTCGGCGTCACAGATACGCAGTATTTT. The whole variable domain, remainder taken from reference TRBV7-6 and TRBJ2-3, is GAGVSQSPRYKVTKRGQDVALRCDPISGHVSLYWYRQALGQGPEFLTYFNYEAQQDKSGLPNDRFSAERPEGSISTLTIQRTEQRDSAMYRCASSSPGTGGVGVTDTQYFGPGTRLTVL.

This clonotype was seen many times. The chain uses TRBV29-1 and TRBJ2-1, with TRBD2 matching over 8 bases. This CDR3 has 14 residues. The germline CDR1 and CDR2 sequences are SQVTM and ANQGSEA. Losses at the gene ends were 6 bases for V and 0 bases for J; bases not matched to a gene: 4. This CDR3 is CSVQSGSSYNEQFF. The CDR3 region has the DNA TGCAGCGTCCAAAGCGGGAGCTCCTACAATGAGCAGTTCTTC.

This clonotype appeared a few times. CDR3 DNA: TGTGCCAGTAGTGTGAACGGTGAAGAGACCCAGTACTTC. Its protein product is CASSVNGEETQYF. V usage is TRBV19 and J usage is TRBJ2-5; D is undetermined. Germline lookup yields CDR1 LNHDA and CDR2 SQIVND (reference sequence). The V end was cut by 5 bases, the J end by 3 bases, with 10 bases between. The CDR3 is 13 amino acids.

This clonotype was detected many times. The chain recombines TRBV5-1 with TRBJ2-1, with D possibly matching TRBD2 (6 bases). Deletions cut 4 bases from V and 2 bases from J, with 13 bases between. This CDR3 spans 15 amino acids. CDR1 and CDR2 (germline): SGHRS, YFSETQ. CDR3 residues: CASSAPSDPYNEQFF. Written as DNA, the CDR3 is TGCGCCAGCAGCGCTCCTAGCGACCCCTACAATGAGCAGTTCTTC.

This clonotype was seen a handful of times. The chain has TRBV20-1 and TRBJ2-2; 14 nucleotides align to TRBD2. The germline gives CDR1 DFQATT, CDR2 SNEGSKA (reference sequence). The CDR3 contains 19 residues. J was trimmed by 4 bases and V by 3 bases; bases with no gene match: 13. Written as DNA, the CDR3 is TGCAGTGCTAGTAGGGCCCCCGGGACTAGCGGGAGAGGCACCGGGGAGCTGTTTTTT. Translating gives CSASRAPGTSGRGTGELFF.

The gene calls are TRBV29-1 and TRBJ2-5; D gene unclear. The V gene's germline CDR1 is SQVTM and CDR2 ANQGSEA. The CDR3 totals 10 residues. V lost 0 bases to trimming and J lost 4 bases, with 0 bases between them. The CDR3 spells CSVEEETQYF. The CDR3 nucleotides are TGCAGCGTTGAAGAAGAGACCCAGTACTTC.

This clonotype was observed a handful of times. The chain employs TRBV20-1 and TRBJ2-7; 8 bases fit TRBD2. With V trimmed by 3 bases and J by 1 base, 11 bases remained unmatched. In germline, CDR1 is DFQATT, CDR2 SNEGSKA (reference sequence). The length of the CDR3 is 16 residues. CDR3 residues: CSASAPSGGVSYEQYF. The CDR3 bases are TGCAGTGCTAGTGCCCCGAGCGGGGGAGTTTCCTACGAGCAGTACTTC.

This clonotype was picked up many times. The chain combines TRBV5-1 with TRBJ2-3; TRBD1 matches at 10 bases. Germline CDR1 reads SGHRS; CDR2 reads YFSETQ. Germline trimming cut 4 bases from V and 6 bases from J; bases unmatched to any gene: 11. The CDR3 has 16 residues. The CDR3 DNA reads as TGCGCCAGCAGCCCCTCTGGGACAGGGGTCGGGGATACGCAGTATTTT. As protein: CASSPSGTGVGDTQYF.

At least ten counts were recorded for this clonotype. This chain joins TRBV28 and TRBJ1-5, with a possible D match to TRBD1 (5 bases). Germline loops: CDR1 MDHEN, CDR2 SYDVKM. The CDR3 loop spans 14 amino acids. V lost 5 bases, J lost 4 bases, and 12 bases lay in between. DNA of the CDR3: TGTGCCAGCAGTAACACCCACAGGAATCAGCCCCAGCATTTT. It codes for CASSNTHRNQPQHF.

In this sample, this clonotype turned up many times. The chain uses TRBV15 and TRBJ2-2, with D possibly matching TRBD2 (5 bases). The CDR3 has 13 residues. Between the trimmed V and J ends, which lost 1 base and 5 bases, there was a span of 5 bases. CDR1 and CDR2 from the germline V gene are LNHNV and YYDKDF (reference sequence). As DNA, the CDR3 is TGTGCCACCAGCAGAGCGGGGACCGGGGAGCTGTTTTTT. Amino acid sequence: CATSRAGTGELFF.

This clonotype was observed at least ten times. The chain uses TRBV6-1 and TRBJ2-3; TRBD2 agrees at 11 bases. CDR1 and CDR2 (germline): MNHNS, SASEGT. V gave up 6 bases and J gave up 14 bases; unmatched junction bases: 10. This CDR3 comprises 13 residues. Here the CDR3 reads CASSQLSGRAAYF. The CDR3 nucleotides are TGTGCCAGCAGCCAACTTAGCGGGAGGGCCGCGTATTTT.

This clonotype was recorded many times. The chain couples TRBV7-8 to TRBJ2-6, with D hard to call. V was shortened by 5 bases and J by 0 bases, with 8 bases between the two germline ends. Germline-derived CDR1 and CDR2 are SGHVS and FQNEAQ. This CDR3 is built from 15 residues. CDR3 in amino acids: CASSEVISGANVLTF. The DNA for the CDR3 is TGTGCCAGCAGCGAGGTCATCTCTGGGGCCAACGTCCTGACTTTC.